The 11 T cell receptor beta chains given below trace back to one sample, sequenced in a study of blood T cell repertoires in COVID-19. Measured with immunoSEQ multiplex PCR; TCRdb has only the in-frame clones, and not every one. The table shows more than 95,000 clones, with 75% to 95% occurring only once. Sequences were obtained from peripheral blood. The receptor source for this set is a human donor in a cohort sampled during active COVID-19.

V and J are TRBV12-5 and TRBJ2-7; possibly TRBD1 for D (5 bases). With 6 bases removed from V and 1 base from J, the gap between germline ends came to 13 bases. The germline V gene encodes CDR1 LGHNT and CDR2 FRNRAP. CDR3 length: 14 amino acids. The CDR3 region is CASGHGQVSYEQYF. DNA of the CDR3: TGTGCTAGTGGCCATGGACAAGTGTCCTACGAGCAGTACTTC.

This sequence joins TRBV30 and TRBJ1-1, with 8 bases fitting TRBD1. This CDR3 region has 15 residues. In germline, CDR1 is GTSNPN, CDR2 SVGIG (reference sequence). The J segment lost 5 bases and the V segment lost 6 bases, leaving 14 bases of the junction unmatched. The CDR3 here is CACYETGEVKTEAFF. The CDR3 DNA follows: TGTGCCTGCTATGAGACAGGGGAGGTTAAGACTGAAGCTTTCTTT.

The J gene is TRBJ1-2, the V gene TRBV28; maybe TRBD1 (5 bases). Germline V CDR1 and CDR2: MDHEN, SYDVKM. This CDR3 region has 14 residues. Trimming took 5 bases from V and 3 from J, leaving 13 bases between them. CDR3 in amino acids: CASSPTGLDYGYTF. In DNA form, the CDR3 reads TGTGCCAGCAGTCCGACGGGACTGGACTATGGCTACACCTTC.

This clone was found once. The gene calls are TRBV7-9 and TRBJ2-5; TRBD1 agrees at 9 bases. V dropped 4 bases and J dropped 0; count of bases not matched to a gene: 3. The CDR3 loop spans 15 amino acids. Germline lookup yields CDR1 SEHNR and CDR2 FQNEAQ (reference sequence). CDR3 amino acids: CASSSGTGYQETQYF. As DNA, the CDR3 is TGTGCCAGCAGCTCCGGGACAGGGTACCAAGAGACCCAGTACTTC.

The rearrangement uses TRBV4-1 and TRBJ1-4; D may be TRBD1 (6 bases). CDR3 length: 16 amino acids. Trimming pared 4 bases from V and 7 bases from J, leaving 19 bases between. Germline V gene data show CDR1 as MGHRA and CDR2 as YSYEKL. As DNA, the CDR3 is TGCGCCAGCAGCCTAGAACAGGGCGCCTTGGGTGAAAAACTGTTTTTT. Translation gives CASSLEQGALGEKLFF.

CDR3 in amino acids: CASSEARWLALHF. CDR3 nucleotides: TGTGCCAGCAGTGAAGCGCGGTGGCTGGCCCTCCACTTT. The chain carries TRBV2 and TRBJ1-6, with D uncertain. The CDR3 runs to 13 residues. Per the germline V gene, CDR1 is SNHLY and CDR2 is FYNNEI. The V gene lost 0 bases and the J gene lost 14 bases, with 11 bases spanning the gap.

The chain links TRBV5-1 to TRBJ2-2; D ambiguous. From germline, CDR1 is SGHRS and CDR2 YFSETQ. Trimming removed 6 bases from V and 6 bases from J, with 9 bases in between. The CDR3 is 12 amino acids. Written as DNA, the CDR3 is TGCGCCAGCAAATTCGGGTCCGGGGAGCTGTTTTTT. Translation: CASKFGSGELFF. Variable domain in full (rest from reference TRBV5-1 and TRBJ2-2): KAGVTQTPRYLIKTRGQQVTLSCSPISGHRSVSWYQQTPGQGLQFLFEYFSETQRNKGNFPGRFSGRQFSNSRSEMNVSTLELGDSALYLCASKFGSGELFFGEGSRLTVL.

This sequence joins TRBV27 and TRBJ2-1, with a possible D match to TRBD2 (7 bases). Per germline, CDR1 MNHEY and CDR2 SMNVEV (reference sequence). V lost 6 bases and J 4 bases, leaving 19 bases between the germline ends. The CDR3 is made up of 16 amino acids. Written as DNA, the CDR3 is TGTGCCAGCAGGGACAGTCTAGCGGCGGGATACAATGAGCAGTTCTTC. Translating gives CASRDSLAAGYNEQFF.

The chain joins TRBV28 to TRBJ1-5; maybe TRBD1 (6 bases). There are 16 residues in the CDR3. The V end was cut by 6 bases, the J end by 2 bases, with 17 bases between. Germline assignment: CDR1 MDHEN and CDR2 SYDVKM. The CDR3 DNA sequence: TGTGCCAGCAGAGACACAGGGCTCGCGGGCAATCAGCCCCAGCATTTT. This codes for CASRDTGLAGNQPQHF.

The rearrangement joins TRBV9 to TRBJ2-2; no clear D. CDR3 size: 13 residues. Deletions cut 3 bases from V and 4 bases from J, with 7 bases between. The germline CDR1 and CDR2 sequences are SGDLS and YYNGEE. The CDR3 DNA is TGTGCCAGCAGCGGTAGTACCACCGGGGAGCTGTTTTTT. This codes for CASSGSTTGELFF. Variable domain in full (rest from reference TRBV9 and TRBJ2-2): DSGVTQTPKHLITATGQRVTLRCSPRSGDLSVYWYQQSLDQGLQFLIQYYNGEERAKGNILERFSAQQFPDLHSELNLSSLELGDSALYFCASSGSTTGELFFGEGSRLTVL.

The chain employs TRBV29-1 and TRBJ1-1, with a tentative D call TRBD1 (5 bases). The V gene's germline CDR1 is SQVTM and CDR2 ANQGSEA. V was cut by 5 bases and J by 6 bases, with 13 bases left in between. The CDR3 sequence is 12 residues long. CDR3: CSVRGEIAEAFF. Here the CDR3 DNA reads TGCAGCGTTCGGGGGGAGATTGCTGAAGCTTTCTTT.